These T cell receptor beta chains were read from a single sample in a study of CD8 T cells in ankylosing spondylitis. TCRdb re-derived calls from the 5' RACE reads in MiXCR, one entry per CDR3 protein. The table records 500,000 or so distinct CDR3 sequences, roughly 5.2% of them present only once. Sequencing was performed on blood, either unsorted or a sorted T cell fraction (not recorded which). These receptors came from a male donor with ankylosing spondylitis. Both conserved end residues are part of each CDR3. The order of the fields is D gene, J gene, V gene, clone size, CDR3 protein, CDR3 DNA. A D gene is named only where the DNA matches it firmly. Clone sizes are shown as once, few, many, or a class for an expanded clone.

D gene: TRBD1
J gene: TRBJ2-1
V gene: TRBV5-1
clone size: many
CDR3 protein: CASSLSAGTDYNEQFF
CDR3 DNA: TGCGCCAGCAGCTTAAGTGCCGGGACAGACTACAATGAGCAGTTCTTC

D gene: TRBD2
J gene: TRBJ2-5
V gene: TRBV7-2
clone size: many
CDR3 protein: CASSFKAGQETQYF
CDR3 DNA: TGTGCCAGCAGCTTCAAAGCGGGGCAAGAGACCCAGTACTTC

D gene: NA
J gene: TRBJ1-3
V gene: TRBV10-3
clone size: many
CDR3 protein: CAISESFENTIYF
CDR3 DNA: TGTGCCATCAGTGAGAGTTTTGAAAACACCATATATTTT

D gene: NA
J gene: TRBJ2-5
V gene: TRBV5-1
clone size: many
CDR3 protein: CASSLSGFETQYF
CDR3 DNA: TGCGCCAGCAGCTTGTCAGGCTTCGAGACCCAGTACTTC

D gene: NA
J gene: TRBJ2-1
V gene: TRBV20-1
clone size: many
CDR3 protein: CSASTDNEQFF
CDR3 DNA: TGCAGTGCCTCGACAGACAATGAGCAGTTCTTC

D gene: TRBD1
J gene: TRBJ1-1
V gene: TRBV20-1
clone size: many
CDR3 protein: CSASPSAGGRNTEAFF
CDR3 DNA: TGCAGTGCTAGCCCATCGGCAGGGGGGAGGAACACTGAAGCTTTCTTT

D gene: TRBD1
J gene: TRBJ2-1
V gene: TRBV29-1
clone size: many
CDR3 protein: CSVEDLDRGRLDNEQFF
CDR3 DNA: TGCAGCGTTGAGGACCTTGACAGGGGGCGCCTGGACAATGAGCAGTTCTTC

D gene: TRBD2
J gene: TRBJ2-1
V gene: TRBV9
clone size: many
CDR3 protein: CASSVPGLYNEQFF
CDR3 DNA: TGTGCCAGCAGCGTTCCGGGACTATACAATGAGCAGTTCTTC

D gene: NA
J gene: TRBJ1-2
V gene: TRBV9
clone size: few
CDR3 protein: CASSVGGLGGYTF
CDR3 DNA: TGTGCCAGCAGCGTAGGCGGCCTAGGTGGCTACACCTTC

D gene: NA
J gene: TRBJ1-4
V gene: TRBV6-1
clone size: few
CDR3 protein: CASSARAPLLFF
CDR3 DNA: TGTGCCAGCAGTGCGCGGGCTCCGTTACTGTTTTTT

D gene: NA
J gene: TRBJ2-2
V gene: TRBV24-1
clone size: many
CDR3 protein: CATSEPSTAGAGELFF
CDR3 DNA: TGTGCCACCAGTGAACCGTCCACAGCCGGGGCCGGGGAGCTGTTTTTT

D gene: NA
J gene: TRBJ2-3
V gene: TRBV20-1
clone size: many
CDR3 protein: CSARDQTDTQYF
CDR3 DNA: TGCAGTGCTAGAGATCAAACAGATACGCAGTATTTT

D gene: NA
J gene: TRBJ2-1
V gene: TRBV15
clone size: many
CDR3 protein: CATSRETEYYNEQFF
CDR3 DNA: TGTGCCACCAGCAGAGAAACCGAATACTACAATGAGCAGTTCTTC